This is a list of T cell receptor beta chains from one sample in a study of beta chain features in type 1 diabetes. The method was immunoSEQ multiplex PCR; TCRdb's version includes in-frame clones alone and lacks a portion of them. This table holds fewer than 400,000 clones, around 8.5% found once. The sequencing input was central memory CD4+ T cells from blood. The source is a man between 25 and 39 years old with type 1 diabetes. CDR3s include the opening cysteine and the closing phenylalanine or tryptophan. D genes are given only for firm matches. Clone size is stated in some rows and not others, as once, few, many or a class when expanded.

>TRBV30|TRBJ2-2|NA|NA
CAWKGGMGGTGELFF
TGTGCCTGGAAGGGCGGAATGGGGGGAACCGGGGAGCTGTTTTTT
>TRBV29-1|TRBJ1-1|NA|TRBD1
CSGRQGLNTEAFF
TGCAGCGGCCGACAGGGCCTGAACACTGAAGCTTTCTTT
>TRBV4-1|TRBJ1-6|NA|TRBD1
CASSQDPPTGGPFQTLHF
TGCGCCAGCAGCCAAGATCCACCTACAGGGGGCCCGTTCCAGACCCTCCACTTT
>TRBV6-6|TRBJ2-7|NA|TRBD2
CASSETSGGSEQYF
TGTGCCAGCAGTGAGACTAGCGGGGGCTCCGAGCAGTACTTC
>TRBV2|TRBJ2-3|few|TRBD2
CASRSAGGLITQYF
TGTGCCAGCAGGTCAGCGGGGGGGCTCATCACGCAGTATTTT
>TRBV7-2|TRBJ1-2|few|TRBD1
CASSSGQGGDGYTF
TGTGCCAGCAGCTCGGGACAGGGAGGGGATGGCTACACCTTC
>TRBV7-9|TRBJ1-1|few|TRBD1
CASSLSTGGGRTEAFF
TGTGCCAGCAGCTTATCGACAGGGGGTGGTCGGACTGAAGCTTTCTTT
>TRBV9|TRBJ1-1|NA|NA
CASSAQSTEAFF
TGTGCCAGCAGCGCCCAGTCCACTGAAGCTTTCTTT
>TRBV7-2|TRBJ1-6|NA|NA
CASSLGGALEPLHF
TGTGCCAGCAGCCTGGGGGGGGCCCTCGAGCCCCTCCACTTT
>TRBV28|TRBJ2-4|NA|NA
CASRNTGTSIAKNIQYF
TGTGCCAGCCGCAACACCGGGACGTCAATAGCCAAAAACATTCAGTACTTC
>TRBV5-1|TRBJ2-7|NA|NA
CASSQEGFSYEQYF
TGCGCCAGCAGCCAGGAGGGGTTTTCCTACGAGCAGTACTTC
>TRBV7-2|TRBJ2-2|many|TRBD1
CASSDRGMTGELFF
TGTGCCAGCAGCGACAGGGGTATGACCGGGGAGCTGTTTTTT
>TRBV10-3|TRBJ1-2|many|NA
CAISAEYGYTF
TGTGCCATCAGCGCTGAGTATGGCTACACCTTC
>TRBV5-1|TRBJ2-7|NA|TRBD1
CASSLGGTAAYEQYF
TGCGCCAGCAGCTTGGGGGGGACAGCCGCCTACGAGCAGTACTTC
>TRBV18|TRBJ2-4|NA|NA
CASSLRVSSQGIQYF
TGTGCCAGCTCACTTCGGGTGTCCAGCCAGGGCATTCAGTACTTC
>TRBV6-1|TRBJ1-1|few|TRBD1
CASNQQGKGFEAFF
TGTGCCAGCAACCAACAGGGGAAGGGTTTTGAAGCTTTCTTT
>TRBV4-3|TRBJ2-6|NA|TRBD1
CASSQDPAGGNSGANVLTF
TGCGCCAGCAGCCAAGATCCCGCAGGGGGCAACTCTGGGGCCAACGTCCTGACTTTC
>TRBV28|TRBJ2-1|many|NA
CASSLGTYNEQFF
TGTGCCAGCAGTTTAGGGACGTACAATGAGCAGTTCTTC
>TRBV2|TRBJ1-5|many|NA
CASSERQLPNQPQHF
TGTGCCAGCAGTGAACGGCAGCTACCTAATCAGCCCCAGCATTTT
>TRBV5-1|TRBJ1-2|few|TRBD1
CASSQTGPLYGYTF
TGCGCCAGCAGCCAGACAGGGCCCCTCTATGGCTACACCTTC
>TRBV19|TRBJ1-5|few|NA
CASSIGPLSNQPQHF
TGTGCCAGTAGTATCGGACCCCTTAGCAATCAGCCCCAGCATTTT
>TRBV27|TRBJ1-5|NA|NA
CASSSGNQPQHF
TGTGCCAGCAGTTCGGGGAATCAGCCCCAGCATTTT
>TRBV30|TRBJ1-2|few|NA
CAWMVGGVSDYGYTF
TGTGCCTGGATGGTCGGAGGGGTTTCGGACTATGGCTACACCTTC
>TRBV7-2|TRBJ2-4|few|NA
CASSLESGVAKNIQYF
TGTGCCAGCAGCTTAGAGAGTGGGGTAGCCAAAAACATTCAGTACTTC
>TRBV7-9|TRBJ2-3|many|NA
CASSPLDGVTDTQYF
TGTGCCAGCAGCCCCCTCGACGGGGTGACAGATACGCAGTATTTT
>TRBV2|TRBJ1-2|few|TRBD1
CASSELPTGGGYTF
TGTGCCAGCAGTGAACTTCCGACAGGGGGTGGCTACACCTTC
>TRBV4-3|TRBJ1-1|few|NA
CASSQAWGEGHEAFF
TGCGCCAGCAGCCAAGCCTGGGGGGAGGGACATGAAGCTTTCTTT
>TRBV13|TRBJ1-1|few|NA
CASSLDRSGQNTEAFF
TGTGCCAGCAGCTTAGACCGCTCCGGACAGAACACTGAAGCTTTCTTT
>TRBV21-1|TRBJ2-7|few|NA
CASSNGQTFSYEQYF
TGTGCCAGCAGCAACGGGCAGACATTTTCCTACGAGCAGTACTTC
>TRBV7-8|TRBJ2-7|NA|NA
CASSDVGQGGNEQYF
TGTGCCAGCAGCGACGTAGGCCAGGGGGGAAACGAGCAGTACTTC
>TRBV7-2|TRBJ2-7|NA|NA
CASSLSHEQYF
TGTGCCAGCAGCTTAAGCCACGAGCAGTACTTC
>TRBV7-2|TRBJ2-3|NA|TRBD1
CASSLRTGGTDTQYF
TGTGCCAGCAGCCTACGGACAGGGGGCACAGATACGCAGTATTTT
>TRBV5-6|TRBJ1-2|NA|TRBD1
CASSQGQGLVYF
TGTGCCAGCAGCCAGGGACAGGGGCTCGTGTACTTC
>TRBV5-1|TRBJ2-3|NA|NA
CASSTGGTSTDTQYF
TGTGCCAGCAGCACGGGCGGGACTAGCACAGATACGCAGTATTTT
>TRBV2|TRBJ2-2|many|TRBD1
CASSESGQATGELFF
TGTGCCAGCAGTGAATCCGGACAGGCCACCGGGGAGCTGTTTTTT
>TRBV5-1|TRBJ2-5|NA|NA
CASSFRGEETQYF
TGCGCCAGCAGCTTCCGGGGAGAAGAGACCCAGTACTTC
>TRBV7-8|TRBJ2-5|few|NA
CASSLDPGKETQYF
TGTGCCAGCAGCTTAGACCCAGGGAAAGAGACCCAGTACTTC
>TRBV28|TRBJ2-1|few|TRBD1
CAARTGGSYNEQFF
TGTGCCGCCCGGACAGGGGGCTCCTACAATGAGCAGTTCTTC
>TRBV7-2|TRBJ1-1|NA|NA
CASTQTASTEAFF
TGTGCCAGCACACAGACAGCATCAACTGAAGCTTTCTTT
>TRBV9|TRBJ2-1|few|NA
CASSVAGSAYNEQFF
TGTGCCAGCAGCGTAGCCGGATCGGCGTATAATGAGCAGTTCTTC
>TRBV19|TRBJ1-2|few|NA
CASSIPTDYGYTF
TGTGCCAGTAGTATACCGACAGACTATGGCTACACCTTC
>TRBV4-1|TRBJ2-7|few|NA
CASSQDLMGSREQYF
TGCGCCAGCAGCCAAGATCTTATGGGGTCTAGGGAGCAGTACTTC
>TRBV30|TRBJ1-1|NA|NA
CAWSGLSTEAFF
TGTGCCTGGAGTGGGCTGAGCACTGAAGCTTTCTTT
>TRBV5-1|TRBJ2-7|NA|NA
CASSWTLRSGQYF
TGCGCCAGCAGCTGGACTCTACGGTCTGGGCAGTACTTC
>TRBV27|TRBJ1-6|NA|TRBD1
CASSLTRTGNSPLHF
TGTGCCAGCAGTTTAACTCGGACAGGAAATTCACCCCTCCACTTT
>TRBV10-2|TRBJ2-4|NA|NA
CASSPQLAKNIQYF
TGCGCCAGCAGTCCGCAGCTAGCCAAAAACATTCAGTACTTC
>TRBV28|TRBJ2-7|NA|TRBD2
CASRTTSGDYEQYF
TGTGCCAGCAGGACGACTAGCGGCGACTACGAGCAGTACTTC
>TRBV7-2|TRBJ2-7|NA|TRBD1
CASSLAGQGGREQYF
TGTGCCAGCAGCTTAGCGGGACAGGGAGGAAGAGAGCAGTACTTC
>TRBV23-1|TRBJ2-4|few|NA
CASTLTVAKNIQYF
TGCGCCAGCACCTTGACGGTAGCCAAAAACATTCAGTACTTC
>TRBV5-1|TRBJ2-1|few|NA
CASSTIPGENEQFF
TGCGCCAGCAGCACAATTCCAGGGGAAAATGAGCAGTTCTTC
>TRBV7-2|TRBJ2-6|NA|TRBD2
CASSLVASGPSGANVLTF
TGTGCCAGCAGCTTAGTGGCTAGCGGGCCCTCTGGGGCCAACGTCCTGACTTTC
>TRBV6-1|TRBJ2-6|few|NA
CASIQHLSGANVLTF
TGTGCCAGCATCCAACACCTCTCTGGGGCCAACGTCCTGACTTTC
>TRBV4-3|TRBJ2-7|few|NA
CASSQAPGDMYEQYF
TGCGCCAGCAGCCAAGCACCAGGGGACATGTACGAGCAGTACTTC